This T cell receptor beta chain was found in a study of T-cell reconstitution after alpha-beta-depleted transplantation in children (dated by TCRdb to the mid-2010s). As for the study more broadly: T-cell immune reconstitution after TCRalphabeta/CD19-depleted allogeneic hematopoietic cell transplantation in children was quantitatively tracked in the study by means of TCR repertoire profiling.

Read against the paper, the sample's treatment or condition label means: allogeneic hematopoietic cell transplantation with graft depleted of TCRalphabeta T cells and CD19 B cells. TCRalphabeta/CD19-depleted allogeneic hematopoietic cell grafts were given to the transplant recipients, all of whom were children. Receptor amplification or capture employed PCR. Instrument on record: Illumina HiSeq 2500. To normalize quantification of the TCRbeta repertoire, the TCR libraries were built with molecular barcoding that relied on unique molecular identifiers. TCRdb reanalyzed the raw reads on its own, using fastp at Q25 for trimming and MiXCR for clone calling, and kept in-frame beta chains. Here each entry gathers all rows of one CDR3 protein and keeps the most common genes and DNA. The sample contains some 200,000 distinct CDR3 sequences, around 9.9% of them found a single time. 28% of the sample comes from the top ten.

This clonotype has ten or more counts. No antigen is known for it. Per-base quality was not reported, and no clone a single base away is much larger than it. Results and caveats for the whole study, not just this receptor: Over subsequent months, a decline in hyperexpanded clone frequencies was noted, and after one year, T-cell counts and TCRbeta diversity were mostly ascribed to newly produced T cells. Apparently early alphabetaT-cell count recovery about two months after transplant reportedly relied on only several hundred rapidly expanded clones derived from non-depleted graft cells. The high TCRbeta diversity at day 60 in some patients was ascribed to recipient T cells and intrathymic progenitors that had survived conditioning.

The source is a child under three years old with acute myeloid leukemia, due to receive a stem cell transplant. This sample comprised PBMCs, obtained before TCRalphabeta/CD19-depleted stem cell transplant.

The CDR3 sequence is CASSSLGSSYNSPLHF. The nucleotide sequence is TGTGCCAGCAGCTCCCTAGGGAGCTCCTATAATTCACCCCTCCACTTT. The receptor chain draws on TRBV7-2 and TRBJ1-6; there is no confident call for the D gene. According to the germline V gene, CDR1 reads SGHTA and CDR2 reads FQGNSA. Reading from cysteine to phenylalanine, the CDR3 counts 16 amino acids. Only CDR3 DNA remains: 48 bases, in frame from the first base. The trim is 4 bases for V and 0 bases for J, with a gap of 10 bases between the germline ends.